The 2 T cell receptor beta chains below come from one sample, sequenced in a study of T cells of healthy individuals. Each CDR3 protein gets one entry after TCRdb re-called the 5' RACE reads with MiXCR. The sample has around 100,000 distinct CDR3 sequences; approximately 18% are singletons. The receptors originated from a human donor in good health.

Only a few counts were recorded for this clonotype. V is TRBV20-1 and J is TRBJ2-3; D is possibly TRBD1 or TRBD2 (6 bases each). The V and J ends lost 2 bases and 3 bases respectively, with 9 bases between them. Germline-derived CDR1 and CDR2 are DFQATT and SNEGSKA (reference sequence). The CDR3 has 13 amino acids. The CDR3 region is CSARRGETDTQYF. DNA of the CDR3: TGCAGTGCTAGAAGGGGGGAGACAGATACGCAGTATTTT.

This clonotype occurred a few times. The rearrangement joins TRBV7-9 to TRBJ1-6; D may be TRBD1 (5 bases). Trimming pared 5 bases from V and 3 bases from J, leaving 14 bases between. Germline V gene sequence: CDR1 SEHNR, CDR2 FQNEAQ (reference sequence). The CDR3 covers 16 residues. CDR3 residues: CASSPGRMIYNSPLHF. The DNA of the CDR3 is TGTGCCAGCAGCCCGGGACGTATGATCTATAATTCACCCCTCCACTTT.